The 17 T cell receptor beta chains below were found in one sample sequenced in a study of control samples from healthy donors and cancer patients. TCRdb's table, derived via immunoSEQ multiplex PCR, lists solely in-frame clones and lacks some. There are 150,000 to 200,000 clones in the sample, with roughly 2% held by the top ten. The source material was blood. Receptors were obtained from a young woman in good health.

J is TRBJ1-2 and V is TRBV28, with 11 nucleotides matching TRBD1. The CDR3 contains 15 residues. Germline CDR1 MDHEN, CDR2 SYDVKM. V shed 5 bases and J 8 bases; nucleotides not matched to a gene: 10. The CDR3 protein is CASSPPRDRGTGYTF. The CDR3, as DNA: TGTGCCAGCAGTCCACCCCGGGACAGGGGGACGGGCTACACCTTC.

The rearrangement links TRBV9 to TRBJ1-1, with D possibly matching TRBD1 (6 bases). The germline V gene has CDR1 SGDLS and CDR2 YYNGEE. The CDR3 runs 15 residues. Trimming removed 1 base from V and 4 bases from J, with 14 bases in between. Written as DNA, the CDR3 is TGTGCCAGCAGCGTACACACGGGGGCAAGCACTGAAGCTTTCTTT. It specifies CASSVHTGASTEAFF. Full variable domain (remainder filled in from reference TRBV9 and TRBJ1-1): DSGVTQTPKHLITATGQRVTLRCSPRSGDLSVYWYQQSLDQGLQFLIQYYNGEERAKGNILERFSAQQFPDLHSELNLSSLELGDSALYFCASSVHTGASTEAFFGQGTRLTVV.

This chain links TRBV19 with TRBJ1-2; 7 nucleotides line up with TRBD1. The CDR3 runs 12 residues. V gave up 9 bases and J gave up 4 bases; unmatched junction bases: 5. Germline V gene data show CDR1 as LNHDA and CDR2 as SQIVND (reference sequence). The CDR3 bases are TGTGCCAGCTCCCGGACAGGCTATGGCTACACCTTC. Encoded protein: CASSRTGYGYTF.

This sequence joins TRBV19 and TRBJ2-7; a possible D gene is TRBD1 (5 bases). Germline loops: CDR1 LNHDA, CDR2 SQIVND (reference sequence). CDR3 length: 14 residues. V was trimmed by 3 bases and J by 7 bases, leaving 16 bases between them. CDR3 nucleotide sequence: TGTGCCAGTAGTATGGGTCCCAGAAGGGGTGAGCAGTACTTC. Encoded protein: CASSMGPRRGEQYF.

The V gene is TRBV5-1, the J gene TRBJ1-2; D remains unclear. Germline loops: CDR1 SGHRS, CDR2 YFSETQ. V lost 2 bases and J 0 bases, leaving 11 bases between the germline ends. This CDR3 region has 15 residues. CDR3 nucleotide sequence: TGCGCCAGCAGCTTAATCGGCCAGACTAACTATGGCTACACCTTC. Translating it yields CASSLIGQTNYGYTF.

The chain carries TRBV28 and TRBJ2-1; 7 bases line up with TRBD2. The CDR3 sequence is 15 residues long. After removal of 6 bases from V and 4 bases from J, the junction contained 9 bases not matched to a gene. Germline loops: CDR1 MDHEN, CDR2 SYDVKM. The CDR3 DNA is TGTGCCAGCAGCCGAACTAGCGTATCTTACAATGAGCAGTTCTTC. Translating gives CASSRTSVSYNEQFF.

The CDR3, as DNA: TGTGCCAGCAGGCAAGCGGGGGGCTCCTACGAGCAGTACTTC. As protein: CASRQAGGSYEQYF. This chain uses TRBV6-6 with TRBJ2-7; the match to TRBD2 covers 9 bases. The CDR3 has 14 residues. Germline V gene sequence: CDR1 MNHNY, CDR2 SVGAGI (reference sequence). V was pared by 6 bases and J by 0 bases, with 3 bases of the junction left unmatched.

The J gene is TRBJ2-1, the V gene TRBV19; 7 nucleotides agree with TRBD1. The J segment lost 0 bases and the V segment lost 5 bases, leaving 10 bases of the junction unmatched. Per the germline V gene, CDR1 is LNHDA and CDR2 is SQIVND (reference sequence). This CDR3 has 17 amino acids. The CDR3 loop reads CASSASTGRDSYNEQFF. CDR3 nucleotides: TGTGCCAGTAGTGCCTCGACAGGGAGAGACTCCTACAATGAGCAGTTCTTC.

The chain employs TRBV3-1 (or the pseudogene TRBV3-2) and TRBJ2-5; 15 nucleotides match TRBD2. Germline V gene data show CDR1 as LGHDT and CDR2 as YNNKEL (reference sequence). Trimming removed 4 bases from V and 4 bases from J; junction bases left unmatched: 13. The CDR3 consists of 19 residues. Written as DNA, the CDR3 is TGTGCCAGCAGCCCCCGGACTAGCGGGGGGGCCCGCCGGGGAGAGACCCAGTACTTC. Translating it yields CASSPRTSGGARRGETQYF.

J is TRBJ2-2 and V is TRBV6-1, with no clear D. The germline gives CDR1 MNHNS, CDR2 SASEGT. Trimming removed 2 bases from V and 5 bases from J, with 9 bases in between. The CDR3 extends over 14 amino acids. The CDR3 protein is CASSESPATGELFF. CDR3 bases: TGTGCCAGCAGTGAATCCCCGGCGACCGGGGAGCTGTTTTTT.

V usage is TRBV5-4 and J usage is TRBJ1-2, with TRBD1 as a possible D gene (5 bases). CDR1 SGHNT and CDR2 YYREEE come from the germline V gene (reference sequence). The length of the CDR3 is 16 residues. V was trimmed by 4 bases and J by 0 bases, leaving 16 bases between them. The CDR3 protein is CASSHARGIANYGYTF. As DNA, the CDR3 is TGTGCCAGCAGCCATGCACGGGGGATAGCTAACTATGGCTACACCTTC.

The chain couples TRBV19 to TRBJ1-1, with D perhaps TRBD1 (6 bases). CDR1 is LNHDA, CDR2 SQIVND, per germline (reference sequence). The CDR3 totals 17 residues. The germline V and J ends were trimmed by 1 base and 1 base, with 16 bases remaining between them. CDR3 nucleotides: TGTGCCAGTAGTATAGTTTCAGGGGCGGGCCGGAACACTGAAGCTTTCTTT. Translated: CASSIVSGAGRNTEAFF.

The V call is TRBV4-1, the J call TRBJ1-1; D is perhaps TRBD1 (5 bases). The V end was cut by 4 bases, the J end by 1 base, with 16 bases between. The CDR3 sequence is 16 residues long. CDR1 is MGHRA and CDR2 is YSYEKL in the germline V gene. CDR3 coding DNA: TGCGCCAGCAGCCGAATACCGGGACCTCGGAACACTGAAGCTTTCTTT. As protein: CASSRIPGPRNTEAFF.

As to this clone: At one boundary the junction diverges from the germline segment, which might be a read error. This chain uses TRBV7-7 with TRBJ2-7; 8 nucleotides align to TRBD1. The CDR3 is 15 residues long. Germline V gene data show CDR1 as SSHAT and CDR2 as FNYEAQ (reference sequence). In DNA form, the CDR3 reads TGTGCTAGCAGCCCGGGACAGGCTTCCTCCTACGAGCAGTACTTC. Its translation: CASSPGQASSYEQYF.

The V and J genes are TRBV6-5 and TRBJ1-1; TRBD1 might be the D (5 bases). The length of the CDR3 is 15 residues. Germline V CDR1 and CDR2: MNHEY, SVGAGI. V dropped 6 bases and J dropped 0 bases, with 14 bases sitting between them. Here the CDR3 DNA reads TGTGCCAGCAGGGCACCCCTCAGGGTGAACACTGAAGCTTTCTTT. Translating gives CASRAPLRVNTEAFF.

The chain carries TRBV28 and TRBJ2-4; D not resolved. CDR1 and CDR2 (germline): MDHEN, SYDVKM. The CDR3 covers 19 residues. The V end was cut by 5 bases, the J end by 1 base, with 24 bases between. CDR3 in amino acids: CASSPSKPTDLLAKNIQYF. In DNA, the CDR3 is TGTGCCAGCAGTCCATCAAAACCTACGGACCTTTTGGCCAAAAACATTCAGTACTTC. Complete variable domain (other parts from reference TRBV28 and TRBJ2-4): DVKVTQSSRYLVKRTGEKVFLECVQDMDHENMFWYRQDPGLGLRLIYFSYDVKMKEKGDIPEGYSVSREKKERFSLILESASTNQTSMYLCASSPSKPTDLLAKNIQYFGAGTRLSVL.

The chain uses TRBV5-4 and TRBJ2-2; D is ambiguous. This CDR3 is built from 11 residues. V dropped 4 bases and J dropped 7 bases, with 5 bases sitting between them. The germline V gene encodes CDR1 SGHNT and CDR2 YYREEE (reference sequence). CDR3 loop: CASSLNGELFF. As DNA, the CDR3 is TGTGCCAGCAGCCTGAACGGGGAGCTGTTTTTT.